This is a list of T cell receptor beta chains from one sample in a study of a mutant IDH1 vaccine in newly diagnosed glioma. The data were produced by immunoSEQ multiplex PCR, yet TCRdb's version contains in-frame clones alone and is incomplete. The data show tens of thousands of clones, 82% seen once. No antigen has been identified for these receptors. This specimen consisted of PBMCs, obtained from a glioma patient whose treatment included an IDH1 peptide vaccine. The receptors were sampled from a man between 35 and 55 years old with glioma. Some clones in this sample may be carry-over from other donors' samples. The CDR3 runs from the conserved cysteine through the conserved F or W. Each record gives: V gene, D gene, clone size, J gene, CDR3 length, CDR3 protein, CDR3 DNA. The D gene is left open where the match is weak. Not every row has a clone size; where given, it reads once, few, many or a size class.

v_gene: TRBV7-2
d_gene: TRBD1
abundance: few
j_gene: TRBJ2-3
len: 14
CDR3aa: CASSIEPSTGHRYF
CDR3nt: TGTGCCAGCAGCATCGAGCCCTCGACAGGGCACAGGTATTTT

v_gene: TRBV5-6
d_gene: .
abundance: .
j_gene: TRBJ2-5
len: 17
CDR3aa: CASSNGARNKLVETQYF
CDR3nt: TGTGCCAGCAGCAACGGGGCACGCAACAAGCTGGTAGAGACCCAGTACTTC

v_gene: TRBV5-1
d_gene: .
abundance: .
j_gene: TRBJ1-1
len: 14
CDR3aa: CASSFGGENTEAFF
CDR3nt: TGCGCCAGCAGCTTCGGGGGGGAGAACACTGAAGCTTTCTTT

v_gene: TRBV5-4
d_gene: .
abundance: .
j_gene: TRBJ2-1
len: 14
CDR3aa: CASSLAMGGPEQFF
CDR3nt: TGTGCCAGCAGCTTGGCGATGGGTGGTCCTGAGCAGTTCTTC

v_gene: TRBV30
d_gene: .
abundance: once
j_gene: TRBJ1-2
len: 14
CDR3aa: CAWSVLGAKHGYTF
CDR3nt: TGTGCCTGGAGTGTATTGGGGGCGAAACATGGCTACACCTTC

v_gene: TRBV10-2
d_gene: TRBD1
abundance: .
j_gene: TRBJ1-6
len: 15
CDR3aa: CASSEYRDRDQPLHF
CDR3nt: TGCGCCAGCAGTGAGTACCGGGACAGGGATCAACCCCTCCACTTT

v_gene: TRBV30
d_gene: TRBD1
abundance: once
j_gene: TRBJ1-2
len: 13
CDR3aa: CAWQGQGAYGYTF
CDR3nt: TGTGCCTGGCAGGGACAGGGGGCTTATGGCTACACCTTC

v_gene: TRBV19
d_gene: .
abundance: .
j_gene: TRBJ1-1
len: 14
CDR3aa: CASSIGGGHTEAFF
CDR3nt: TGTGCCAGTAGTATCGGTGGGGGACACACTGAAGCTTTCTTT

v_gene: TRBV18
d_gene: .
abundance: .
j_gene: TRBJ2-1
len: 13
CDR3aa: CASSPGRGNEQFF
CDR3nt: TGTGCCAGCTCACCGGGACGGGGCAATGAGCAGTTCTTC

v_gene: TRBV29-1
d_gene: .
abundance: .
j_gene: TRBJ2-1
len: 12
CDR3aa: CSVEIYFDIEFF
CDR3nt: TGCAGCGTTGAAATTTATTTTGATATAGAGTTCTTC

v_gene: TRBV18
d_gene: .
abundance: .
j_gene: TRBJ2-2
len: 16
CDR3aa: CASSPPRVLGGGELFF
CDR3nt: TGTGCCAGCTCACCACCCCGGGTCCTAGGCGGCGGGGAGCTGTTTTTT

v_gene: TRBV6-1
d_gene: .
abundance: .
j_gene: TRBJ1-1
len: 13
CDR3aa: CASSDRVGPEAFF
CDR3nt: TGTGCCAGCAGTGACAGGGTGGGACCTGAAGCTTTCTTT

v_gene: TRBV10-3
d_gene: .
abundance: .
j_gene: TRBJ1-1
len: 13
CDR3aa: CATREEVNTEAFF
CDR3nt: TGTGCCACCCGTGAGGAGGTGAACACTGAAGCTTTCTTT

v_gene: TRBV9
d_gene: .
abundance: .
j_gene: TRBJ2-1
len: 15
CDR3aa: CASSVAQASLKGQFF
CDR3nt: TGTGCCAGCAGCGTAGCTCAGGCCTCTCTCAAAGGGCAGTTCTTC

v_gene: TRBV5-6
d_gene: .
abundance: .
j_gene: TRBJ2-5
len: 14
CDR3aa: CASSPDVGSGTQYF
CDR3nt: TGTGCCAGCAGCCCGGATGTGGGGTCGGGGACCCAGTACTTC

v_gene: TRBV6-5
d_gene: TRBD1
abundance: .
j_gene: TRBJ2-7
len: 14
CDR3aa: CASTLGQGIYEQYF
CDR3nt: TGTGCCAGCACTTTGGGACAGGGAATCTACGAGCAGTACTTC

v_gene: TRBV27
d_gene: TRBD1
abundance: .
j_gene: TRBJ2-1
len: 15
CDR3aa: CASSYRQGLNNEQFF
CDR3nt: TGTGCCAGCAGCTACAGACAGGGCTTAAACAATGAGCAGTTCTTC